Following are 27 T cell receptor beta chains from one sample sequenced in a study of identical twins. TCRdb ran MiXCR on the 5' RACE reads and lists one entry per CDR3 protein. Of hundreds of thousands of distinct CDR3 sequences in the sample, 8.6% are singletons; the top ten hold around 0.95%. A further study also used this sample, focusing on yellow fever vaccine responses in identical twins.

The sample was PBMCs. The source of these receptors is a woman between 18 and 29 years old in good health.

This clonotype was counted a few times. CDR3 sequence reads: CASSGARGGSSTDTQYF. In DNA, the CDR3 is TGTGCCAGCAGTGGGGCGCGGGGCGGGAGTTCGACAGATACGCAGTATTTT. The chain joins TRBV25-1 to TRBJ2-3, with 7 bases aligning to TRBD2. V shed 4 bases and J 3 bases; nucleotides not matched to a gene: 13. Germline V gene sequence: CDR1 MGHDK, CDR2 SYGVNS. This CDR3 has 17 residues.

This rearrangement joins TRBV27 to TRBJ1-5; no reliable D call. The CDR3 spans 13 residues. Germline CDR1 reads MNHEY; CDR2 reads SMNVEV (reference sequence). Trimming took off 0 bases at V and 9 bases at J, with 9 bases between the two ends. The CDR3 reads CASSLSPGRPQHF. In nucleotides, the CDR3 is TGTGCCAGCAGTTTATCGCCGGGGAGGCCCCAGCATTTT.

The sample holds a few counts of this clonotype. The genes are TRBV27 and TRBJ2-5; 7 positions match TRBD1. This CDR3 spans 16 amino acids. Germline CDR1 MNHEY, CDR2 SMNVEV (reference sequence). Trimming removed 5 bases from V and 5 bases from J; junction bases left unmatched: 14. This CDR3 is CASSPQTPTGSETQYF. The CDR3 coding sequence is TGTGCCAGCAGTCCCCAAACCCCGACAGGGTCCGAGACCCAGTACTTC.

This chain connects TRBV19 to TRBJ2-2; a weak D match, TRBD2 (6 bases). V dropped 5 bases and J dropped 4 bases, with 11 bases sitting between them. The CDR3 length is 14 residues. Germline CDR1 LNHDA, CDR2 SQIVND (reference sequence). The CDR3 sequence is CASSVQGGTGELFF. In nucleotides, the CDR3 is TGTGCCAGTAGTGTTCAGGGAGGCACCGGGGAGCTGTTTTTT.

The rearrangement links TRBV7-2 to TRBJ2-5; TRBD1 matches at 7 bases. CDR1 is SGHTA and CDR2 is FQGNSA in the germline V gene. The ends lost 5 bases at V and 5 bases at J; junction bases unmatched: 8. This CDR3 is 14 amino acids long. The CDR3 DNA is TGTGCCAGCAGCCGTACAGGGGTTGGGGAGACCCAGTACTTC. Its protein product is CASSRTGVGETQYF.

This clonotype was counted a few times. The V gene is TRBV28, the J gene TRBJ2-3; TRBD1 or TRBD2 may be the D gene (6 bases each). This CDR3 has 18 residues. CDR1 is MDHEN and CDR2 is SYDVKM in the germline V gene. Trimming cost V 6 bases and J 0 bases, with 22 bases left between them. CDR3 loop: CASSGGLGGDSSTDTQYF. In nucleotides, the CDR3 is TGTGCCAGCAGCGGGGGCCTCGGGGGCGACAGTAGCACAGATACGCAGTATTTT. Full variable domain (missing parts from reference TRBV28 and TRBJ2-3): DVKVTQSSRYLVKRTGEKVFLECVQDMDHENMFWYRQDPGLGLRLIYFSYDVKMKEKGDIPEGYSVSREKKERFSLILESASTNQTSMYLCASSGGLGGDSSTDTQYFGPGTRLTVL.

This clonotype occurred a few times. The chain combines TRBV5-1 with TRBJ1-4; possibly TRBD1 for D (6 bases). Germline-derived CDR1 and CDR2 are SGHRS and YFSETQ. CDR3 length equals 15 residues. Deletions cut 4 bases from V and 6 bases from J, with 16 bases between. In DNA form, the CDR3 reads TGCGCCAGCAGCCCAGGGGCAGTTCCTTATGAAAAACTGTTTTTT. This encodes CASSPGAVPYEKLFF.

Concerning this clonotype: An end of the junction differs from the germline gene, which may be a read error. This chain connects TRBV29-1 to TRBJ2-7; TRBD2 might be the D (6 bases). From germline, CDR1 is SQVTM and CDR2 ANQGSEA. CDR3 length: 14 residues. The CDR3 coding sequence is TGCGGCGTTGAAGGATTGGCGGAGGGCTACGAGCAGTACTTC. Protein: CGVEGLAEGYEQYF.

This clonotype was counted a few times. The rearrangement joins TRBV7-8 to TRBJ1-1; the D gene is possibly TRBD1 (6 bases). This CDR3 spans 17 amino acids. The V end lost 5 bases, the J end lost 4 bases, and 23 bases lay between the germline ends. Germline CDR1 is SGHVS and CDR2 is FQNEAQ. CDR3 sequence reads: CASSGGRSWGGATEAFF. The CDR3 coding sequence is TGTGCCAGCAGCGGGGGGCGCTCCTGGGGTGGGGCCACTGAAGCTTTCTTT.

The chain couples TRBV3-1 to TRBJ2-1, with no clear D. Germline CDR1 is LGHDT and CDR2 is YNNKEL (reference sequence). The CDR3 is 12 residues long. V was trimmed by 5 bases and J by 10 bases, leaving 12 bases between them. The CDR3 reads CASSSTTVEQFF. The CDR3 nucleotides read TGTGCCAGCAGCTCCACAACCGTGGAGCAGTTCTTC.

This clonotype was seen only a few times. The chain couples TRBV7-2 to TRBJ2-7, with no clear D. Germline V gene sequence: CDR1 SGHTA, CDR2 FQGNSA. This CDR3 is built from 14 residues. The germline V and J ends were trimmed by 4 bases and 2 bases, with 12 bases remaining between them. As DNA, the CDR3 is TGTGCCAGCAGCTGGCTAGGGTTACCCTACGAGCAGTACTTC. It translates to CASSWLGLPYEQYF.

In this sample, this clonotype turned up a few times. The chain has TRBV7-2 and TRBJ2-3; D not resolved. The CDR3 extends over 16 amino acids. Trimming took 1 base from V and 0 from J, leaving 11 bases between them. Germline CDR1 SGHTA, CDR2 FQGNSA. CDR3 bases: TGTGCCAGCAGCTTAGAAACCCTCTCTAGCACAGATACGCAGTATTTT. Translated: CASSLETLSSTDTQYF.

In its sample, this clonotype was seen many times. The V call is TRBV29-1, the J call TRBJ1-1, with D maybe TRBD1 (5 bases). Germline CDR1 is SQVTM and CDR2 is ANQGSEA. CDR3 length equals 13 residues. Trimming pared 6 bases from V and 0 bases from J, leaving 11 bases between. CDR3 bases: TGCAGCGTCGCGGGACGGATGAACACTGAAGCTTTCTTT. Its translation is CSVAGRMNTEAFF.

This chain joins TRBV24-1 and TRBJ2-2; possible D gene TRBD2, 6 bases. In germline, CDR1 is KGHDR, CDR2 SFDVKD. CDR3 length: 14 residues. Trimming took off 5 bases at V and 3 bases at J, with 9 bases between the two ends. CDR3 DNA sequence: TGTGCCACCAGTGCCAGGGACTACACCGGGGAGCTGTTTTTT. This gives the protein CATSARDYTGELFF.

The chain couples TRBV6-5 to TRBJ1-1; D not certain. Trimming cost V 7 bases and J 4 bases, with 10 bases left between them. The CDR3 contains 12 residues. Germline V gives CDR1 MNHEY, CDR2 SVGAGI. The CDR3 region is CASIRRGTEAFF. In DNA form, the CDR3 reads TGTGCCAGCATTAGGCGGGGCACTGAAGCTTTCTTT.

J is TRBJ2-5 and V is TRBV7-3, with 9 bases that match TRBD2. The V segment lost 5 bases and the J segment 3 bases; nucleotides outside the gene matches: 10. The CDR3 loop spans 16 amino acids. Germline V gives CDR1 SGHTA, CDR2 FQGTGA. The CDR3 region is CASSHPNSGGKETQYF. CDR3 bases: TGTGCCAGCAGCCACCCGAATAGCGGGGGCAAAGAGACCCAGTACTTC.

This clonotype has a count of ten or more. V usage is TRBV27 and J usage is TRBJ2-3; D uncertain. Looked up from germline, CDR1 is MNHEY and CDR2 is SMNVEV (reference sequence). This CDR3 comprises 11 residues. The V end lost 10 bases, the J end lost 1 base, and 6 bases lay between the germline ends. The CDR3 spells CATLGTDTQYF. CDR3 nucleotides: TGTGCCACCCTAGGCACAGATACGCAGTATTTT.

Concerning this clonotype itself: A read error may explain this, as a much larger clone is one base away. Because it lacks the conserved phenylalanine or tryptophan at the end, this CDR3 is likely a read error. The chain combines TRBV5-1 with TRBJ2-3; 7 bases agree with TRBD1. Per germline, CDR1 SGHRS and CDR2 YFSETQ. V lost 0 bases, J lost 2 bases, and 6 bases stayed unmatched. The length of the CDR3 is 16 residues. The CDR3 loop is CASSLERTGLTDTQYL. The CDR3 DNA reads as TGCGCCAGCAGCTTGGAAAGGACAGGCCTCACAGATACGCAGTATCTT.

This clonotype was recorded at least ten times. V is TRBV5-1 and J is TRBJ2-5, with D maybe TRBD2 (5 bases). The germline V and J ends were trimmed by 1 base and 2 bases, with 9 bases remaining between them. Germline values: CDR1 SGHRS, CDR2 YFSETQ. This CDR3 has 14 amino acids. CDR3 nucleotide sequence: TGCGCCAGCAGCTTGAAATGGGAGCAAGAGACCCAGTACTTC. It specifies CASSLKWEQETQYF.

This clonotype occurred a few times. Written as DNA, the CDR3 is TGTGCCAGCAGTAATAGAGCAGGGAACTATGGCTACACCTTC. Its translation: CASSNRAGNYGYTF. The chain carries TRBV2 and TRBJ1-2, with a tentative D call TRBD1 (5 bases). Germline values: CDR1 SNHLY, CDR2 FYNNEI. This CDR3 has 14 amino acids. Trimming took off 5 bases at V and 2 bases at J, with 12 bases between the two ends.

V usage is TRBV29-1 and J usage is TRBJ2-3; D is ambiguous. The CDR3 has 12 residues. The germline gives CDR1 SQVTM, CDR2 ANQGSEA. Trimming removed 3 bases from V and 4 bases from J, with 8 bases in between. The CDR3 coding sequence is TGCAGCGTTGATCATGGGGCAGATACGCAGTATTTT. Residues: CSVDHGADTQYF.

This clonotype appeared a few times. The genes are TRBV7-9 and TRBJ2-2; 8 bases align to TRBD2. Germline values: CDR1 SEHNR, CDR2 FQNEAQ (reference sequence). This CDR3 is 17 amino acids long. V was pared by 1 base and J by 2 bases, with 6 bases of the junction left unmatched. CDR3 DNA sequence: TGTGCCAGCAGCTTAGGGGGAGCGGGAGCCAACACCGGGGAGCTGTTTTTT. It specifies CASSLGGAGANTGELFF.

This clonotype was observed many times. The chain has TRBV11-2 and TRBJ2-1, with 13 bases lining up with TRBD2. The CDR3 length is 18 residues. Germline V gives CDR1 SGHAT, CDR2 FQNNGV. V gave up 4 bases and J gave up 14 bases; unmatched junction bases: 20. The CDR3 nucleotides read TGTGCCAGCAGCTCCTTGAACTCCGGACTAGCGGGAGAGGAATGGGAGTTCTTC. Translating gives CASSSLNSGLAGEEWEFF.

A few counts support this clonotype. V and J are TRBV4-1 and TRBJ2-4; D unresolved. Trimming shortened V by 0 bases and J by 0 bases, and 15 bases separated the two germline ends. The CDR3 extends over 18 amino acids. Germline CDR1 MGHRA, CDR2 YSYEKL. As DNA, the CDR3 is TGCGCCAGCAGCCAAGACCCGCCCGGGTTTCTAGCCAAAAACATTCAGTACTTC. Protein: CASSQDPPGFLAKNIQYF.

This sequence joins TRBV12-3 or TRBV12-4 and TRBJ1-4, with D possibly matching TRBD1 (6 bases). Trimming shortened V by 6 bases and J by 2 bases, and 10 bases separated the two germline ends. The CDR3 contains 14 residues. In DNA form, the CDR3 reads TGTGCCAGCAGATACAGGGCCACTAATGAAAAACTGTTTTTT. Encoded protein: CASRYRATNEKLFF.

This clonotype appeared a few times. The chain employs TRBV5-6 and TRBJ2-1; TRBD2 matches 10 bases. Germline V gives CDR1 SGHDT, CDR2 YYEEEE. The V gene end was trimmed by 1 base and the J gene end by 6 bases; junction bases not matched to a gene: 4. CDR3 length: 15 amino acids. CDR3 amino acids: CASSLWTSGANEQFF. The CDR3, as DNA: TGTGCCAGCAGCTTGTGGACTAGCGGCGCCAATGAGCAGTTCTTC.

This clonotype was picked up a small number of times. The chain carries TRBV7-9 and TRBJ2-3; the D gene is possibly TRBD2 (5 bases). The germline V and J ends were trimmed by 1 base and 3 bases, with 14 bases remaining between them. The germline V gene has CDR1 SEHNR and CDR2 FQNEAQ (reference sequence). The CDR3 length is 16 residues. CDR3 sequence: CASSLDPIGVTDTQYF. The CDR3, as DNA: TGTGCCAGCAGCTTAGACCCGATCGGGGTGACAGATACGCAGTATTTT.